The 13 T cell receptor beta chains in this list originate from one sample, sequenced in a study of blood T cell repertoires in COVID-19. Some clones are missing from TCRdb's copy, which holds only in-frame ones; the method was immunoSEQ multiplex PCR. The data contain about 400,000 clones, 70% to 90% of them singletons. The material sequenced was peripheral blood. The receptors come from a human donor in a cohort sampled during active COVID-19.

Here the CDR3 reads CASSLTQGDYGYTF. CDR3 bases: TGTGCCAGCAGCTTAACGCAGGGTGACTATGGCTACACCTTC. The chain employs TRBV7-9 and TRBJ1-2; a possible D gene is TRBD1 (5 bases). Trimming removed 2 bases at V and 3 bases at J, with 10 bases between. The CDR3 runs to 14 residues. Germline CDR1 and CDR2: SEHNR and FQNEAQ (reference sequence).

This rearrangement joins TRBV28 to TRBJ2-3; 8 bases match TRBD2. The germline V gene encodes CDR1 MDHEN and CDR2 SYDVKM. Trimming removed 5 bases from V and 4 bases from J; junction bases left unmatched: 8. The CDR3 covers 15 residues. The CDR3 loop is CASSRGGMEADTQYF. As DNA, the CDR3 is TGTGCCAGCAGTCGGGGGGGCATGGAGGCAGATACGCAGTATTTT.

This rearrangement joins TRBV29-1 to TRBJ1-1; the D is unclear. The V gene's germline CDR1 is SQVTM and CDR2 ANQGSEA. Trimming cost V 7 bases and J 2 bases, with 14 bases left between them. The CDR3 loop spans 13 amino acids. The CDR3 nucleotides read TGCAGCGGAAGGGAGTTTGGTAACACTGAAGCTTTCTTT. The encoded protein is CSGREFGNTEAFF.

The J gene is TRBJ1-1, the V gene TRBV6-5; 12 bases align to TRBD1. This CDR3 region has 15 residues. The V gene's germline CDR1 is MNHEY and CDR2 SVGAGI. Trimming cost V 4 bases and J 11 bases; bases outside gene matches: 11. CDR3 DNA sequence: TGTGCCAGCAGTTCCGTCGGGACAGGGGGCTTAAAGGCTTTCTTT. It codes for CASSSVGTGGLKAFF.

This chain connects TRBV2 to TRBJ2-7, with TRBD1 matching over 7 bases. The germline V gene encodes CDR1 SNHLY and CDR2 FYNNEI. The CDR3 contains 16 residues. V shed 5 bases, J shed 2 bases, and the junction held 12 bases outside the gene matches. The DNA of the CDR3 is TGTGCCAGCAGTAAACCGGGACAGTACCGTACCTACGAGCAGTACTTC. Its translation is CASSKPGQYRTYEQYF.

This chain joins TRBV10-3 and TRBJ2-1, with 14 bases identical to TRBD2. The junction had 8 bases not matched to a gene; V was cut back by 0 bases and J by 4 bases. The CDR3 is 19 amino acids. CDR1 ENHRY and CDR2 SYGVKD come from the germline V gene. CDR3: CAISESGLAGVGLYNEQFF. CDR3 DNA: TGTGCCATCAGTGAGTCGGGACTAGCGGGAGTGGGGCTTTACAATGAGCAGTTCTTC.

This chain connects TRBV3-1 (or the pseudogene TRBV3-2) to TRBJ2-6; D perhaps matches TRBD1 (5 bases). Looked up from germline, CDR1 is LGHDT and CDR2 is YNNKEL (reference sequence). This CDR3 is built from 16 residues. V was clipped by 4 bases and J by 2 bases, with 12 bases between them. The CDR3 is CASSPIQGAGANVLTF. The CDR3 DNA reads TGTGCCAGCAGCCCAATTCAGGGTGCTGGGGCCAACGTCCTGACTTTC.

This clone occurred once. Written as DNA, the CDR3 is TGCGCCAGCAGCTTGGGGGCCCTAGCGGTAAACTACGAGCAGTACTTC. Its translation is CASSLGALAVNYEQYF. The chain couples TRBV5-1 to TRBJ2-7; 7 bases fit TRBD2. J was trimmed by 3 bases and V by 0 bases; bases with no gene match: 9. This CDR3 has 16 residues. Germline V gene data show CDR1 as SGHRS and CDR2 as YFSETQ.

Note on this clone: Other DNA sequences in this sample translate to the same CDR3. DNA for the CDR3: TGTGCCAGTAGTATAGGACTAGCGGGCACAGATACGCAGTATTTT. It is translated as CASSIGLAGTDTQYF. V is TRBV19 and J is TRBJ2-3, with TRBD2 matching over 9 bases. The CDR3 spans 15 residues. With V trimmed by 1 base and J by 1 base, 0 bases remained unmatched. Per germline, CDR1 LNHDA and CDR2 SQIVND (reference sequence).

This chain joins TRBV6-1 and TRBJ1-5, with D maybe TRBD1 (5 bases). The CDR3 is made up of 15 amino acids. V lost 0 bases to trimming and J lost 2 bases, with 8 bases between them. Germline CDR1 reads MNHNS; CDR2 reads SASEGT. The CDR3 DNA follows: TGTGCCAGCAGTGAAGCCGACAGTGGCAATCAGCCCCAGCATTTT. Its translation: CASSEADSGNQPQHF.

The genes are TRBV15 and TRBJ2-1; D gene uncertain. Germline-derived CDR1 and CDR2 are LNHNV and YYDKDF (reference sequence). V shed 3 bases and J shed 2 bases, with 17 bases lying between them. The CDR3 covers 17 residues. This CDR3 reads CATSSQWSLITYNEQFF. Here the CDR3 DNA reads TGTGCCACCAGCAGTCAATGGTCACTGATAACCTACAATGAGCAGTTCTTC.

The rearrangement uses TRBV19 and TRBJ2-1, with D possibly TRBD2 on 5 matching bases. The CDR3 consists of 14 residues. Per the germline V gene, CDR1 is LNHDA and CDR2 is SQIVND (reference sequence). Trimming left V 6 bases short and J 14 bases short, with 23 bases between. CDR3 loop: CASRRGLEAAHKFF. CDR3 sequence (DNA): TGTGCCAGTAGGAGAGGTCTGGAGGCCGCCCATAAGTTCTTC.

CDR3 protein: CASSIDPGLASETGELFF. In nucleotides, the CDR3 is TGTGCCAGTAGTATAGATCCGGGACTAGCGTCCGAGACCGGGGAGCTGTTTTTT. This sequence joins TRBV19 and TRBJ2-2; 10 bases agree with TRBD2. The V gene's germline CDR1 is LNHDA and CDR2 SQIVND (reference sequence). The CDR3 extends over 18 amino acids. J gave up 5 bases and V 0 bases, and 9 bases lay outside the gene matches.